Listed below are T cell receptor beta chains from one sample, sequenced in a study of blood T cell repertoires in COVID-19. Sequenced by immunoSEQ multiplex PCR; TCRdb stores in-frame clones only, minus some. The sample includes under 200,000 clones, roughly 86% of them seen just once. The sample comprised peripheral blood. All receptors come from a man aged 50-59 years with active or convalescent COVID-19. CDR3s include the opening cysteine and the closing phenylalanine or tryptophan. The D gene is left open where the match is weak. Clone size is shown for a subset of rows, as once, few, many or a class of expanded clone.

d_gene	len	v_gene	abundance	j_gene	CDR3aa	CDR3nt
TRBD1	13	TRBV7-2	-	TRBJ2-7	CASSLGQDYEQYF	TGTGCCAGCAGCCTCGGACAGGACTACGAGCAGTACTTC
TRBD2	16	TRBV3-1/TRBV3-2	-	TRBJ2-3	CASSQDSGAGTDTQYF	TGTGCCAGCAGCCAAGATAGCGGGGCCGGCACAGATACGCAGTATTTT
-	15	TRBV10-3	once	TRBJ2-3	CAISEVGTRTDTQYF	TGTGCCATCAGTGAGGTGGGGACTCGCACAGATACGCAGTATTTT
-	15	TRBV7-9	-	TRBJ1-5	CASSLGGGSNQPQHF	TGTGCCAGCAGCTTAGGAGGTGGTAGCAATCAGCCCCAGCATTTT
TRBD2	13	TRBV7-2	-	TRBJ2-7	CASRLLAGGEQYF	TGTGCCAGCAGACTACTAGCGGGAGGCGAGCAGTACTTC
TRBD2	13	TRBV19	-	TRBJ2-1	CATGLAGHNEQFF	TGTGCCACGGGACTAGCGGGCCACAATGAGCAGTTCTTC
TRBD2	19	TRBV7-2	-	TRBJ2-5	CASSTSSGRFLGFEETQYF	TGTGCCAGCAGCACATCTAGCGGGAGGTTTCTTGGGTTTGAGGAGACCCAGTACTTC
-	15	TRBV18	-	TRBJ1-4	CASSPLSATNEKLFF	TGTGCCAGCTCACCACTCAGCGCAACTAATGAAAAACTGTTTTTT
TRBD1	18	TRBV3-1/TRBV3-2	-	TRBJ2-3	CASSQPRTGPISTDTQYF	TGTGCCAGCAGCCAACCCCGGACAGGCCCAATTAGCACAGATACGCAGTATTTT
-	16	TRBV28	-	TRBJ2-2	CASSPRQISNTGELFF	TGTGCCAGCAGCCCTAGACAGATATCCAACACCGGGGAGCTGTTTTTT
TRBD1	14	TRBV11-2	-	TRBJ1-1	CASSFGTGNTEAFF	TGTGCCAGCAGCTTCGGGACAGGAAACACTGAAGCTTTCTTT
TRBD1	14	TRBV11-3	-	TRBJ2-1	CASSSDRVRNEQFF	TGTGCCAGCAGCTCAGACAGGGTAAGGAATGAGCAGTTCTTC
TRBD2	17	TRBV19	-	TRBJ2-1	CASSIERRLAGVVEQFF	TGTGCCAGTAGTATAGAAAGACGACTAGCGGGAGTTGTTGAGCAGTTCTTC